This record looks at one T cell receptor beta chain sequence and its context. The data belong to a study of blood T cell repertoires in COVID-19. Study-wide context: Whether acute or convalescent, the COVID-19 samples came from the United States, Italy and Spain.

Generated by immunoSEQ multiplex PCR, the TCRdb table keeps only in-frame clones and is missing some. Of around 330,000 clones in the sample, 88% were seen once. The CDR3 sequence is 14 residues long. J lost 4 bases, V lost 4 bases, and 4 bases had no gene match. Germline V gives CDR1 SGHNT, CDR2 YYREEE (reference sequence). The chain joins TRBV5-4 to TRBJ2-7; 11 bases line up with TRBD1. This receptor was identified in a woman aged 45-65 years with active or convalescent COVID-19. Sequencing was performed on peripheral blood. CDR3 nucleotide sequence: TGTGCCAGCAGCCGGGACAGGGGGACTTACGAGCAGTACTTC. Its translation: CASSRDRGTYEQYF.